One sample yielded the 23 T cell receptor beta chains listed below, sequenced in a study of T cells in Graves' hyperthyroidism and ophthalmopathy. Amplified TCR beta CDR3 regions derived from RNA transcripts. TCR CDR3 underwent first-round RT-PCR with the HTBI primer set. TCRdb reanalysed the multiplex PCR reads using MiXCR and keeps one entry per CDR3 protein. This table holds roughly 500,000 distinct CDR3 sequences, approximately 16% found once. Sample: blood. The source is a woman aged 25 to 45 with Graves' ophthalmopathy.

This clonotype was seen repeatedly, ten times or more. This chain uses TRBV12-3 or TRBV12-4 with TRBJ2-5, with 11 bases identical to TRBD2. This CDR3 has 15 residues. V lost 7 bases, J lost 1 base, and 5 bases stayed unmatched. CDR3 sequence reads: CASTRLAGIQETQYF. The DNA of the CDR3 is TGTGCCAGCACCCGACTAGCGGGAATCCAAGAGACCCAGTACTTC.

The chain carries TRBV7-6 and TRBJ2-5, with a tentative D call TRBD1 (5 bases). Germline CDR1 SGHVS, CDR2 FNYEAQ. This CDR3 comprises 14 residues. Trimming took 5 bases from V and 5 from J, leaving 15 bases between them. CDR3 in amino acids: CASSPYQGAETQYF. As DNA, the CDR3 is TGTGCCAGCAGCCCATACCAAGGGGCGGAGACCCAGTACTTC.

J is TRBJ2-6 and V is TRBV29-1, with D possibly matching TRBD1 (6 bases). CDR3 length equals 14 residues. CDR1 is SQVTM, CDR2 ANQGSEA, per germline. V lost 6 bases, J lost 3 bases, and 12 bases lay in between. The CDR3 loop is CSVQQGSGANVLTF. CDR3 sequence (DNA): TGCAGCGTCCAACAGGGTAGTGGGGCCAACGTCCTGACTTTC.

This clonotype was detected only a few times. The chain links TRBV2 to TRBJ2-7, with a possible D match to TRBD2 (5 bases). Trimming shortened V by 6 bases and J by 2 bases, and 8 bases separated the two germline ends. The germline V gene encodes CDR1 SNHLY and CDR2 FYNNEI. The CDR3 length is 12 residues. The CDR3 reads CASRADAYEQYF. The CDR3, as DNA: TGTGCCAGCAGAGCGGACGCCTACGAGCAGTACTTC.

The chain couples TRBV11-2 to TRBJ2-7; 7 bases align to TRBD2. V shed 9 bases and J 4 bases; nucleotides not matched to a gene: 9. The length of the CDR3 is 13 residues. Germline CDR1 is SGHAT and CDR2 is FQNNGV. The CDR3 coding sequence is TGTGCCAGTCCTAGCGGTATTTATTACGAGCAGTACTTC. Protein sequence: CASPSGIYYEQYF.

This clonotype occurred many times. The chain recombines TRBV28 with TRBJ1-2; D may be TRBD1 (5 bases). CDR1 is MDHEN and CDR2 is SYDVKM in the germline V gene. Deletions cut 5 bases from V and 5 bases from J, with 15 bases between. The CDR3 extends over 14 amino acids. The CDR3 DNA reads TGTGCCAGCAGTGGGGACTTTTCGGGTTATGGCTACACCTTC. Translation: CASSGDFSGYGYTF.

This clonotype was seen a handful of times. V and J are TRBV20-1 and TRBJ1-5, with D hard to call. CDR3 length equals 14 residues. Germline loops: CDR1 DFQATT, CDR2 SNEGSKA (reference sequence). V was shortened by 1 base and J by 5 bases, with 12 bases between the two germline ends. CDR3 sequence (DNA): TGCAGTGCTAGAGTTTCGACGGTTTATCAGCCCCAGCATTTT. Its protein product is CSARVSTVYQPQHF.

This clonotype has more than one count but fewer than ten. V gene TRBV20-1 combines with J gene TRBJ1-1, with D hard to call. The CDR3 spans 11 residues. Trimming shortened V by 7 bases and J by 7 bases, and 13 bases separated the two germline ends. Germline V gene sequence: CDR1 DFQATT, CDR2 SNEGSKA (reference sequence). The CDR3 DNA is TGCAGTGGATGGGTAATTCATGAAGCTTTCTTT. The encoded protein is CSGWVIHEAFF.

This clonotype was observed a handful of times. The rearrangement links TRBV10-2 to TRBJ2-3; maybe TRBD2 (5 bases). Germline V gene lookup returns CDR1 WSHSY and CDR2 SAAADI. The CDR3 consists of 14 residues. Trimming left V 5 bases short and J 2 bases short, with 11 bases between. DNA of the CDR3: TGCGCCAGCAGTCTCGGACTCCCCACAGATACGCAGTATTTT. Translation gives CASSLGLPTDTQYF.

In its sample, this clonotype was seen many times. The rearrangement links TRBV20-1 to TRBJ2-7; TRBD2 matches at 10 bases. V shed 6 bases, J shed 0 bases, and the junction held 17 bases outside the gene matches. Germline V gene sequence: CDR1 DFQATT, CDR2 SNEGSKA (reference sequence). This CDR3 is 18 amino acids long. The CDR3 bases are TGCAGTGCAGATGCTGGGGCTAGCGGGAGCCGAAGCTCCTACGAGCAGTACTTC. Protein product: CSADAGASGSRSSYEQYF.

This clonotype was observed a handful of times. The rearrangement joins TRBV20-1 to TRBJ1-1; D remains ambiguous. The CDR3 totals 13 residues. CDR1 DFQATT and CDR2 SNEGSKA come from the germline V gene (reference sequence). The V end lost 0 bases, the J end lost 3 bases, and 8 bases lay between the germline ends. The chain's CDR3 is CSARDILDTEAFF. CDR3 nucleotide sequence: TGCAGTGCTAGAGACATACTGGACACTGAAGCTTTCTTT.

This clonotype was counted many times. V is TRBV30 and J is TRBJ1-4, with D perhaps TRBD1 (5 bases). Germline CDR1 and CDR2: GTSNPN and SVGIG (reference sequence). This CDR3 comprises 14 residues. Trimming removed 4 bases at V and 5 bases at J, with 14 bases between. Here the CDR3 reads CAWKLSGTNEKLFF. The CDR3 nucleotides are TGTGCCTGGAAACTGTCCGGGACGAATGAAAAACTGTTTTTT.

This clonotype occurred a few times. This rearrangement joins TRBV20-1 to TRBJ2-1; no definite D call. Germline V gives CDR1 DFQATT, CDR2 SNEGSKA (reference sequence). Trimming took 0 bases from V and 7 from J, leaving 19 bases between them. The CDR3 is 16 residues long. CDR3 DNA sequence: TGCAGTGCTAGAGATTCGAGGAGTTGGTTCGGGAATGAGCAGTTCTTC. This translates into CSARDSRSWFGNEQFF.

The sample holds many counts of this clonotype. The V call is TRBV12-3 or TRBV12-4, the J call TRBJ2-3; a weak D match, TRBD2 (5 bases). Trimming took off 8 bases at V and 2 bases at J, with 14 bases between the two ends. The CDR3 totals 14 residues. The CDR3 here is CASYRGSDTDTQYF. The CDR3 region has the DNA TGTGCCAGCTACCGGGGAAGCGACACAGATACGCAGTATTTT.

This clonotype appeared many times. The CDR3 coding sequence is TGCAGTGCTGATAATAGCGGGAGCAATGGAGATACGCAGTATTTT. This sequence encodes CSADNSGSNGDTQYF. The V call is TRBV20-1, the J call TRBJ2-3, with TRBD2 matching 9 bases. CDR3 length equals 15 residues. Per the germline V gene, CDR1 is DFQATT and CDR2 is SNEGSKA (reference sequence). Trimming removed 5 bases from V and 5 bases from J; junction bases left unmatched: 11.

The rearrangement uses TRBV4-3 and TRBJ1-2, with TRBD1 matching 8 bases. The CDR3 has 15 amino acids. Germline V lookup: CDR1 LGHNA, CDR2 YSLEER. Unmatched junction bases numbered 8, after V lost 4 bases and J lost 4 bases. As DNA, the CDR3 is TGCGCCAGCAGCCGAGAACAGGGGGTCGGCTATGGCTACACCTTC. Protein: CASSREQGVGYGYTF.

Concerning this clonotype itself: The junction differs from germline at one of its ends, possibly a read error. The V gene is TRBV7-3, the J gene TRBJ2-2; TRBD2 might be the D (5 bases). CDR1 and CDR2 (germline): SGHTA, FQGTGA. The CDR3 has 12 residues. The CDR3 nucleotides are TGTGCCAGCAGCTTTTATTCCGGGGAGCTGCTTTTT. Translation: CASSFYSGELLF.

This clonotype was seen more than once but under ten times. The CDR3 coding sequence is TGTGCCAGTAGTGACCAGGTGGCGAACACCGGGGAGCTGTTTTTT. Its translation: CASSDQVANTGELFF. J is TRBJ2-2 and V is TRBV19; D unresolved. The germline gives CDR1 LNHDA, CDR2 SQIVND (reference sequence). Trimming stripped 5 bases from V and 0 bases from J, with 10 bases between. The CDR3 is made up of 15 amino acids.

This clonotype was picked up many times. This chain joins TRBV11-2 and TRBJ2-5; possibly TRBD2 for D (5 bases). The CDR3 sequence is 14 residues long. V was clipped by 0 bases and J by 7 bases, with 12 bases between them. The V gene's germline CDR1 is SGHAT and CDR2 FQNNGV. In DNA, the CDR3 is TGTGCCAGCAGCTTAGATTCTACTAGTGCGACCCAGTACTTC. It codes for CASSLDSTSATQYF.

V gene TRBV7-8 combines with J gene TRBJ2-1; no definite D call. Trimming removed 5 bases from V and 15 bases from J, with 14 bases in between. CDR1 is SGHVS and CDR2 is FQNEAQ in the germline V gene. CDR3 size: 11 residues. CDR3 bases: TGTGCCAGCAGCCTAGATTACCTACCGTTCTTC. Translating it yields CASSLDYLPFF.

This clonotype was counted at least ten times. This chain links TRBV27 with TRBJ2-1; 14 nucleotides align to TRBD2. Germline V gene sequence: CDR1 MNHEY, CDR2 SMNVEV (reference sequence). The J segment lost 1 base and the V segment lost 10 bases, leaving 9 bases of the junction unmatched. The CDR3 has 17 amino acids. The chain's CDR3 is CATWGLAGVKSYNEQFF. The CDR3, as DNA: TGTGCCACCTGGGGACTAGCGGGAGTAAAGTCCTACAATGAGCAGTTCTTC.

This clonotype has a count of ten or more. J is TRBJ1-4 and V is TRBV2; TRBD1 is a possible D gene (5 bases). V dropped 4 bases and J dropped 7 bases, with 10 bases sitting between them. From germline, CDR1 is SNHLY and CDR2 FYNNEI. This CDR3 is 13 amino acids long. The CDR3 reads CASSGGGGEKLFF. CDR3 coding DNA: TGTGCCAGCAGTGGCGGCGGGGGTGAAAAACTGTTTTTT.

This clonotype came up many times. V usage is TRBV28 and J usage is TRBJ1-5; possible D gene TRBD1, 6 bases. With 4 bases removed from V and 7 bases from J, the gap between germline ends came to 11 bases. Germline CDR1 and CDR2: MDHEN and SYDVKM. The CDR3 covers 13 residues. The CDR3 nucleotides read TGTGCCAGCAGTTACAGGGATAGGCAGCCCCAGCATTTT. Protein sequence: CASSYRDRQPQHF. The whole variable domain, remainder taken from reference TRBV28 and TRBJ1-5, is DVKVTQSSRYLVKRTGEKVFLECVQDMDHENMFWYRQDPGLGLRLIYFSYDVKMKEKGDIPEGYSVSREKKERFSLILESASTNQTSMYLCASSYRDRQPQHFGDGTRLSIL.